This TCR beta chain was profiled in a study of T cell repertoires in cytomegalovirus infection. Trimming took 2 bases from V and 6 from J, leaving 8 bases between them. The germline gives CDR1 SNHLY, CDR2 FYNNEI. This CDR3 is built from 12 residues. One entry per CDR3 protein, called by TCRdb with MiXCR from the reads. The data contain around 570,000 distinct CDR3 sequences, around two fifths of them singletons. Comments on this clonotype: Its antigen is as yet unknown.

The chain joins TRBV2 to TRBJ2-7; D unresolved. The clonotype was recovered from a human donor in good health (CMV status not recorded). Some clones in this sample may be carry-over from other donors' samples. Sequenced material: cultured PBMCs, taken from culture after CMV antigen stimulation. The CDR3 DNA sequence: TGTGCCAGCAGTGAAAAGAGTTTCGAGCAGTACTTC. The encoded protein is CASSEKSFEQYF.